This T cell receptor beta chain emerged from a study of T cell responses to AZD1222 COVID-19 vaccine. Study-level points and caveats: Spike-specific TCR breadth and depth rose after two AZD1222 doses.

To note about this clone: Its specificity is unknown.

The protocol was immunoSEQ multiplex PCR, while the TCRdb copy is restricted to in-frame clones and leaves out a portion. The table includes over 120,000 clones, approximately 93% detected once. The starting material was peripheral blood, obtained after recovery from COVID-19. The origin of this receptor is an adult who had recovered from COVID-19.

CDR3 in DNA: TGTGCCATCAACAAGGCTGGGAACTCCTACGAGCAGTACTTC. It yields the protein CAINKAGNSYEQYF. The chain carries TRBV10-3 and TRBJ2-7; D gene unclear. Per germline, CDR1 ENHRY and CDR2 SYGVKD. The length of the CDR3 is 14 residues. V lost 7 bases and J lost 0, with 13 bases in between.